This T cell receptor beta chain was identified in a study of blood T cells in healthy people across ages. Study-wide points: No conclusive comparison of naive versus antigen-experienced cells was possible with unsorted PBMCs. Estimated diversity, derived from one million T cells, was regarded as an underestimate.

The CDR3 covers 14 residues. Germline lookup yields CDR1 MRHNA and CDR2 SNTAGT. V was pared by 7 bases and J by 2 bases, with 8 bases of the junction left unmatched. It was with a sample-barcoded 5' primer and a J-beta primer mix that a second PCR of roughly 7 to 12 cycles was run. TCRdb reanalysed the 5' RACE reads using MiXCR and keeps one entry per CDR3 protein. The sample holds approximately 830,000 distinct CDR3 sequences, around two thirds seen once. Concerning this clonotype itself: Its target is not known.

This clonotype was sampled from a man aged 25-45 years in good health. V gene TRBV6-4 combines with J gene TRBJ2-7; 7 nucleotides agree with TRBD1. What was sequenced was blood. The CDR3 DNA reads as TGTGCCAGCATGGCCCGAGACAGGGCCTACGAGCAGTACTTC. Protein: CASMARDRAYEQYF.